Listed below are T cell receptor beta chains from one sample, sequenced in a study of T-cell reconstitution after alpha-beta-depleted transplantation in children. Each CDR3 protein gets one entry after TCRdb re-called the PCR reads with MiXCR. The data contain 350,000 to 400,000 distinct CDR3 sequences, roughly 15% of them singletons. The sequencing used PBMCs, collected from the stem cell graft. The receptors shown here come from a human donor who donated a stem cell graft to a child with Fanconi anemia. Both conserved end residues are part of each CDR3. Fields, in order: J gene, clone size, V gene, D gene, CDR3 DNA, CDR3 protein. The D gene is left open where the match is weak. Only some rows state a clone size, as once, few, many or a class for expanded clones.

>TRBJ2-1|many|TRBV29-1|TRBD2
TGCAGCGTTCAGGCCGGGAGGACTTCGCAGTTCTTC
CSVQAGRTSQFF
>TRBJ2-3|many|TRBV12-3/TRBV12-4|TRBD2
TGTGCCAGCAGCCCCGGGACTAGCGGGGGGGGCACAGATACGCAGTATTTT
CASSPGTSGGGTDTQYF
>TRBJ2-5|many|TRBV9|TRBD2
TGTGCCAGCAGCGTAGATTTGCGGGGGGGAGAGACCCAGTACTTC
CASSVDLRGGETQYF
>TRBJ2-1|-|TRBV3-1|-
TGTGCCAGCAGCCCCTACCCCATTGGTAACAATGAGCAGTTCTTC
CASSPYPIGNNEQFF
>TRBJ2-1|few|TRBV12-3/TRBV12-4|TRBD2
TGTGCCAGCAGGCTTCGCGGGGGGGCTTACAATGAGCAGTTCTTC
CASRLRGGAYNEQFF
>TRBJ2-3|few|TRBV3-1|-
TGTGCCAGCAGCCGCTTGGGGGGCGCGGTAGGTACGCAGTATTTT
CASSRLGGAVGTQYF
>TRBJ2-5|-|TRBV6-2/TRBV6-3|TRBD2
TGTGCCAGCAGTTACAAGGTAGCGGGGGGCCATCTCGAAGAGACCCAGTACTTC
CASSYKVAGGHLEETQYF
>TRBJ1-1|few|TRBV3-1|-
TGTGCCAGCAGCCAAGGAGGGGTTGGAGCTTTCTTT
CASSQGGVGAFF
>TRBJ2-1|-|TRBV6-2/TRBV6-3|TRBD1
TGTGCCAGCGGTCGGACAGGGACGTATGAGCAGTTCTTC
CASGRTGTYEQFF
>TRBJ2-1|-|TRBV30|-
TGTGCCTGGAGTGTGGTAGCTTACAATGAGCAGTTCTTC
CAWSVVAYNEQFF
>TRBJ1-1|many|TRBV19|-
TGTGCCAGTAGTATTCAACAGGGCCTCGAAGCTTTCTTT
CASSIQQGLEAFF
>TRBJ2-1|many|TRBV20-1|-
TGCAGTGCCAGTTGGGCGAGGTCCTACAATGAGCAGTTCTTC
CSASWARSYNEQFF
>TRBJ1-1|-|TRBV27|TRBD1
TGTGCCAGCAGTGGGGGACAGGGAGGGAGGAACACTGAAGCTTTCTTT
CASSGGQGGRNTEAFF
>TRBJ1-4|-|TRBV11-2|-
TGTGCCAGCAGCCCCTGGGGGGCTACTAATGAAAAACTGTTTTTT
CASSPWGATNEKLFF
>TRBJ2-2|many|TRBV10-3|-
TGTGCCATTAACTCAGGAGGGGCCGGGGAGCTGTTTTTT
CAINSGGAGELFF
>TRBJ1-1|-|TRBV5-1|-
TGCGCCAGCAGCCCCGCGCAGATGAACACTGAAGCTTTCTTT
CASSPAQMNTEAFF
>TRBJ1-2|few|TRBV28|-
-
CASSSSKDRGFYGYTF
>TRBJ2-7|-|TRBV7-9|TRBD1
TGTGCCAGCAGCTTAGGGACAGGGGGAATCGCCTACGAGCAGTACTTC
CASSLGTGGIAYEQYF
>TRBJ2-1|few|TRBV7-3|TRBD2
TGTGCCAGCAGCCCGGCCGGGAGGGGGAATGAGCAGTTCTTC
CASSPAGRGNEQFF
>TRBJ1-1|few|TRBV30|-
TGTGCCTGGAGAGAGGCGGGGTCCGGGTTCTTT
CAWREAGSGFF
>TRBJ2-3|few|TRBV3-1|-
TGTGCCAGCAGCCAAGGGCAAGGGGATACGCAGTATTTT
CASSQGQGDTQYF
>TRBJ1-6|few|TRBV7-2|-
TGTGCCAGCAGCCTCCGGATGAGTTCACCCCTCCACTTT
CASSLRMSSPLHF
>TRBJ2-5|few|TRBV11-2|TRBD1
TGTGCCAGCAGCTTATCCCCCGGGACAGGGGCTGTTGGTAGACAAGAGACCCAGTACTTC
CASSLSPGTGAVGRQETQYF
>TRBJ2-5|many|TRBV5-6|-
TGTGCCAGCAGCCCGGGTGCGAGGACGGGAGAAGAGACCCAGTACTTC
CASSPGARTGEETQYF
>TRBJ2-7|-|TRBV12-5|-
TGTGCTAGTGGTTTCAGCTACGAGCAGTACTTC
CASGFSYEQYF
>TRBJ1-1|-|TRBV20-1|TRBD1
TGCAGTGCTAGGACACAGGGGGCCCTCCTTGAAGCTTTCTTT
CSARTQGALLEAFF
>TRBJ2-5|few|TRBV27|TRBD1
TGTGCCAGCAGTGTCTTAGGGGGCAACCAAGAGACCCAGTACTTC
CASSVLGGNQETQYF
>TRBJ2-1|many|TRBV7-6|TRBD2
TGTGCCAGCAGCCCCCGGACTAGCGTACGAGGCAATGAGCAGTTCTTC
CASSPRTSVRGNEQFF
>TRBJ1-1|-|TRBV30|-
TGTGCCTGGAGTGCCTCGATCGAGCGCACTGAAGCTTTCTTT
CAWSASIERTEAFF
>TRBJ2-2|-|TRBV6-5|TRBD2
TGTGCCAGCAGTTACGGGGCTAGCGGAGACACCGGGGAGCTGTTTTTT
CASSYGASGDTGELFF
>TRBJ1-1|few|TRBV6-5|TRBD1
TGTGCCAGCAGTTCTTCATTGGACAGGGCGGGTGAAGCTTTCTTT
CASSSSLDRAGEAFF
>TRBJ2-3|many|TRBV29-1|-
TGCAGCGTTGCTGTCGGGAAAAGGTGGGATACGCAGTATTTT
CSVAVGKRWDTQYF
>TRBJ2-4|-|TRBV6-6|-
TGTGCCAGCACCCCCATCGGGGCCACGGGGAAAAACATTCAGTACTTC
CASTPIGATGKNIQYF
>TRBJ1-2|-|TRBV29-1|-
TGCAGCGTTGCGGGCAGCCGAATTAACTATGGCTACACCTTC
CSVAGSRINYGYTF
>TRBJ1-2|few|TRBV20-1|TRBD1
TGCAGTGCTAGAGCGATTGAGGGACAGTCGAACTATGGCTACACCTTC
CSARAIEGQSNYGYTF
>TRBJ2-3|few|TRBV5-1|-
TGCGCCAGCAGCTTAGAAGGCCGTTCCGGCGCAGATACGCAGTATTTT
CASSLEGRSGADTQYF